These T cell receptor beta chains were read from a single sample in a study of T cell repertoires in cytomegalovirus infection. One entry per CDR3 protein results from TCRdb running MiXCR on the reads. The repertoire holds 85,000 to 120,000 distinct CDR3 sequences, with about 15% as singletons. The sequencing sample was made of PBMCs. The receptors here all came from a human donor in good health (CMV status not recorded). Some clones in this sample may be carry-over from other donors' samples. Both conserved end residues are trimmed from each CDR3. Fields, in order: V gene, J gene, CDR3 protein.

TRBV20-1	TRBJ2-1	SARHPAGEGYNEQF
TRBV29-1	TRBJ2-7	SVERYRDRTYEQY
TRBV4-1	TRBJ2-7	ASSQDLGGREQY
TRBV6-2/TRBV6-3	TRBJ2-7	ASSYGSVYEQY
TRBV12-3/TRBV12-4	TRBJ1-5	ASSFGGGGQPQH
TRBV7-2	TRBJ2-5	ASSPERAQETQY
TRBV5-1	TRBJ2-3	ASSYINPDRGPDTQY
TRBV20-1	TRBJ1-1	SARQGENTEAF
TRBV20-1	TRBJ2-3	SAKGLRTSTDTQY
TRBV3-1	TRBJ2-5	ASSQTGETQY
TRBV12-3/TRBV12-4	TRBJ1-6	ASSNRDGQNSPLH
TRBV7-2	TRBJ1-2	ASSLARTGGYT
TRBV29-1	TRBJ1-2	SGWPAKDQNYGYT
TRBV28	TRBJ2-5	ASSTEETQY
TRBV11-2	TRBJ2-6	ASSPGSNSGANVLT
TRBV19	TRBJ2-1	ASGDRAGSYNEQF
TRBV6-2/TRBV6-3	TRBJ2-5	ASSLTLGQGVRETQY
TRBV20-1	TRBJ2-3	SAPGTGLADTQY
TRBV20-1	TRBJ2-5	SAGVFQETQY
TRBV20-1	TRBJ1-1	SVGQGTTEAF
TRBV5-5	TRBJ1-5	ASSFGTNGDQPQH
TRBV7-8	TRBJ2-1	ASSSGLAGGRYNEQF
TRBV2	TRBJ1-5	ASSESWDNDQPQH
TRBV27	TRBJ1-4	ASASGRVPVNDEKLF
TRBV6-2/TRBV6-3	TRBJ2-7	ASSLREDRGSYEQY
TRBV7-2	TRBJ1-1	ASSLDGGNTEAF
TRBV11-2	TRBJ2-3	ASSPRRGVTTDTQY
TRBV29-1	TRBJ1-4	SVARDRTNEKLF
TRBV7-2	TRBJ2-5	ASSLVSLAGEH
TRBV29-1	TRBJ1-2	SVGRGDYGYT
TRBV7-9	TRBJ1-4	ASSSGQGYEKLF
TRBV2	TRBJ2-1	ASSRGLAGAEQF
TRBV20-1	TRBJ1-6	SASPRGGNSPLH
TRBV11-2	TRBJ2-5	ASSPRRGGPQETQY
TRBV7-2	TRBJ1-1	ASSYQVGGRLEAF
TRBV7-2	TRBJ1-5	ASSLKGGNQPQH
TRBV2	TRBJ1-1	ASMVRGNTEAF
TRBV4-1	TRBJ2-3	ASSQVSGGRKKDTQY
TRBV19	TRBJ1-1	ASSIAGRQGEAF
TRBV29-1	TRBJ1-2	SVLDNYGYT
TRBV12-3/TRBV12-4	TRBJ2-3	ASSLRTSGGRGSLSTDTQY
TRBV7-2	TRBJ1-5	ASSLEPEPQH
TRBV28	TRBJ2-3	ASRPGALGTDTQY
TRBV19	TRBJ2-7	ASSIGTHYEQY
TRBV12-3/TRBV12-4	TRBJ1-2	ASRAPGRRLLGFGYT
TRBV14	TRBJ2-3	ASRTGFGDTQY
TRBV29-1	TRBJ2-1	SVEDTSTAYNEQF
TRBV7-3	TRBJ2-3	ASSTGLAGGTDTQY
TRBV7-6	TRBJ2-2	ASRRQGARTGELF
TRBV10-3	TRBJ2-7	AISDISGAYEQY
TRBV7-2	TRBJ1-5	ASSFAGGSNQPQH
TRBV4-2	TRBJ2-1	ASSQDRDRSSNEQF
TRBV7-2	TRBJ1-6	ASSLDLNSPLH
TRBV15	TRBJ2-7	ATGAAGTRREQY